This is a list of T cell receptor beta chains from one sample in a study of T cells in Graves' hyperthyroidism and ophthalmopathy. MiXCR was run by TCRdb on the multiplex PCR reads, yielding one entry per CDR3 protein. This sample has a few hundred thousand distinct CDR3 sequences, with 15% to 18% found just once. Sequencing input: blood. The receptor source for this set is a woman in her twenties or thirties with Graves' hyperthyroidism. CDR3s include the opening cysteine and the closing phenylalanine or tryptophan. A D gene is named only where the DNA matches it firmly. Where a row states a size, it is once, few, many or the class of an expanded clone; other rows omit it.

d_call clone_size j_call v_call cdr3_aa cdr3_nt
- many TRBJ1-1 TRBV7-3 CASSLQDNTEAFF TGTGCCAGCAGCTTACAGGATAACACTGAAGCTTTCTTT
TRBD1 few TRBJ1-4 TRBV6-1 CASSARGLGEKLFF TGTGCCAGCAGTGCCAGGGGGCTGGGTGAAAAACTGTTTTTT
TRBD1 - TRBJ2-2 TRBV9 CASSGRDSNTGELFF TGTGCCAGCAGCGGCCGGGACAGCAACACCGGGGAGCTGTTTTTT
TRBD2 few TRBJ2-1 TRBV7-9 CASSWPPAGGSNEQFF TGTGCCAGCAGCTGGCCCCCAGCGGGAGGGAGCAATGAGCAGTTCTTC
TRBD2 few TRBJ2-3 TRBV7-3 CASSLRTSGASTDTQYF TGTGCCAGCAGCCTCCGGACTAGCGGGGCTAGCACAGATACGCAGTATTTT
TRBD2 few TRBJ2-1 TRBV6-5 CASSYSRGTSRFQFF TGTGCCAGCAGTTACTCAAGGGGGACTAGCCGTTTTCAGTTCTTC
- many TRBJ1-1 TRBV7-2 CASSLSVTAAFF TGTGCCAGCAGCTTAAGTGTTACTGCGGCTTTCTTT
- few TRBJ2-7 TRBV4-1 CASSQNRDLTHYEQYF TGCGCCAGCAGCCAAAACAGGGACCTTACCCACTACGAGCAGTACTTC
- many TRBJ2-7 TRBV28 CASSFRSPVSSYEQYF TGTGCCAGCAGTTTCCGTTCCCCGGTAAGCTCCTACGAGCAGTACTTC
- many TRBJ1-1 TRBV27 CASSLGGGNTEAFF TGTGCCAGCAGTTTAGGGGGGGGGAACACTGAAGCTTTCTTT
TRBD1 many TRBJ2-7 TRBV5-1 CASSLSPGQGDYEQYF TGCGCCAGCAGCTTGTCACCGGGACAGGGGGACTACGAGCAGTACTTC
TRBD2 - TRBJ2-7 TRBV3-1 CASSTTSGRAASSYEQYF TGTGCCAGCAGCACAACTAGCGGGAGGGCCGCGAGCTCCTACGAGCAGTACTTC
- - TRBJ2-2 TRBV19 CASTVVVRTGELFF TGTGCCAGTACAGTGGTTGTAAGGACCGGGGAGCTGTTTTTT
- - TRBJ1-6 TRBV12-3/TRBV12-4 CASTGERSLPPLHF TGTGCCAGCACCGGGGAACGGAGCCTTCCACCCCTCCACTTT
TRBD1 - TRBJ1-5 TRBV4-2 CASSPWADRGKSQPQHF TGTGCCAGCAGCCCCTGGGCCGACAGGGGTAAGTCTCAGCCCCAGCATTTT
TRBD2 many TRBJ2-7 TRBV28 CASSLFRAGENYEQYF TGTGCCAGCAGTTTATTCCGAGCGGGAGAGAATTACGAGCAGTACTTC
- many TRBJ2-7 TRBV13 CASSATEGPYEQYF TGTGCCAGCAGCGCAACGGAGGGCCCCTACGAGCAGTACTTC
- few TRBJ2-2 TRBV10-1 CASRGSSTGELFF TGCGCCAGCCGTGGGAGTAGCACCGGGGAGCTGTTTTTT
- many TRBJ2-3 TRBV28 CASSLSGTDTQYF TGTGCCAGCAGTTTGTCAGGGACAGATACGCAGTATTTT
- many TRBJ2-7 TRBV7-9 CASRSRDNYEQYF TGTGCCAGCAGATCCAGGGACAACTACGAGCAGTACTTC
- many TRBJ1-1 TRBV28 CASGGTRNTEAFF TGTGCCAGCGGCGGGACGCGGAACACTGAAGCTTTCTTT
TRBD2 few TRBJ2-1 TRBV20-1 CSAREPGLDYNEQFF TGCAGTGCTAGGGAACCGGGACTAGACTACAATGAGCAGTTCTTC
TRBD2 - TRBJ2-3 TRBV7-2 CASSLDNWELAGGRDTQYF TGTGCCAGCAGCTTAGATAATTGGGAGTTAGCGGGAGGGCGAGATACGCAGTATTTT
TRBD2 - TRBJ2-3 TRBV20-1 CSARDVLSGSYSTDTQYF TGCAGTGCTAGAGATGTGCTTAGCGGGAGTTATAGCACAGATACGCAGTATTTT
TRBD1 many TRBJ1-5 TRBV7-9 CASSLGQGNDQPQHF TGTGCCAGCAGCTTAGGACAGGGGAACGATCAGCCCCAGCATTTT
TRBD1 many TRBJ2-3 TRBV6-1 CASSYLDRGTDTQYF TGTGCCAGCAGTTACTTGGACAGGGGCACAGATACGCAGTATTTT
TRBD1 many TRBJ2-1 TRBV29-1 CSPTQFSRISTGTGSYNEQFF TGCAGCCCAACTCAATTCTCCAGAATATCCACCGGGACAGGGAGCTACAATGAGCAGTTCTTC
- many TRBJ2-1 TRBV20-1 CSARDSNEQFF TGCAGTGCTAGGGACTCCAATGAGCAGTTCTTC
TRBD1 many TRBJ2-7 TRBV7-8 CASSFLDRTYEQYF TGTGCCAGCAGCTTCCTGGACAGGACCTACGAGCAGTACTTC
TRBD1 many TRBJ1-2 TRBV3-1 CASSYGQGPYGYTF TGTGCCAGCAGTTACGGACAGGGCCCTTATGGCTACACCTTC
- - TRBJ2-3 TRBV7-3 CASSFGDITDTHYF TGTGCCAGCAGCTTTGGGGATATCACAGATACGCACTATTTT
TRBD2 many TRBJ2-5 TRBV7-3 CASSSSGSQQETQYF TGTGCCAGCAGCTCTAGCGGGAGTCAGCAAGAGACCCAGTACTTC
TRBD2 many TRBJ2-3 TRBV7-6 CASSPIASGSTDTQYF TGTGCCAGCAGCCCTATTGCTAGCGGGAGCACAGATACGCAGTATTTT
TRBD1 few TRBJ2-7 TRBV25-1 CASEGGTGAYEQYF TGTGCCAGCGAGGGCGGGACAGGGGCCTACGAGCAGTACTTC